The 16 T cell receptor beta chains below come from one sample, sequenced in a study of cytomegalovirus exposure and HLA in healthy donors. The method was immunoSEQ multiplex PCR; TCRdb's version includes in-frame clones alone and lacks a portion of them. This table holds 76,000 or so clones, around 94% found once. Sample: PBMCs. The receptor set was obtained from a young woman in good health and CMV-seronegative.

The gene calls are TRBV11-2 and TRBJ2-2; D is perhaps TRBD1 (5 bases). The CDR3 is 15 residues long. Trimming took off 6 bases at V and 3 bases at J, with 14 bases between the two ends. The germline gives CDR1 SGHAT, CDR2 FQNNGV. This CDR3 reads CASRLWGRDTGELFF. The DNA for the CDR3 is TGTGCCAGCAGGTTGTGGGGCAGGGACACCGGGGAGCTGTTTTTT.

CDR3 amino acids: CASSLGGQPGTEAFF. DNA for the CDR3: TGCGCCAGCAGCTTAGGTGGACAGCCGGGCACTGAAGCTTTCTTT. V usage is TRBV5-1 and J usage is TRBJ1-1, with D possibly matching TRBD1 (6 bases). V was cut by 2 bases and J by 4 bases, with 15 bases left in between. CDR3 length equals 15 residues. The germline V gene encodes CDR1 SGHRS and CDR2 YFSETQ.

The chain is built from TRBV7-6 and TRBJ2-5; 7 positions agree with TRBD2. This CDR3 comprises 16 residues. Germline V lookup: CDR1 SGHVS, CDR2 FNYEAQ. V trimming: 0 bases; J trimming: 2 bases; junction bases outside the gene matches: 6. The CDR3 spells CASSLASSGVQETQYF. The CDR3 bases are TGTGCCAGCAGCTTAGCGTCGAGCGGGGTGCAAGAGACCCAGTACTTC.

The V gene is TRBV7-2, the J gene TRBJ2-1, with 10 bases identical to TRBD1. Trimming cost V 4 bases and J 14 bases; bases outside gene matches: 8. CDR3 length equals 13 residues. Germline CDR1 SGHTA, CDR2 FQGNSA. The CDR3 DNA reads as TGTGCCAGCAGCTCCTCGGACAGGGGGAGGGAGTTCTTC. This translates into CASSSSDRGREFF.

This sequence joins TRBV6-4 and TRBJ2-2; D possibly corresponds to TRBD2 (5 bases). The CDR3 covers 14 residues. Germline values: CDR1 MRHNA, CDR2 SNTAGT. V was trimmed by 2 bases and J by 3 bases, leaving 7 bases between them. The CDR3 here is CASSDRGDTGELFF. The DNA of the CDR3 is TGTGCCAGCAGTGACCGGGGTGACACCGGGGAGCTGTTTTTT.

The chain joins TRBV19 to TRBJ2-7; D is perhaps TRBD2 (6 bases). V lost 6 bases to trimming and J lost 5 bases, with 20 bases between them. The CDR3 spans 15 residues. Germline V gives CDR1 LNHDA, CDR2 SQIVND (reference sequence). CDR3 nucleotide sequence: TGTGCCAGTAGACTAGCTCCCGCTTCGGTGAACGAGCAGTACTTC. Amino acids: CASRLAPASVNEQYF. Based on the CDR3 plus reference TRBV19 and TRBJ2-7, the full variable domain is DGGITQSPKYLFRKEGQNVTLSCEQNLNHDAMYWYRQDPGQGLRLIYYSQIVNDFQKGDIAEGYSVSREKKESFPLTVTSAQKNPTAFYLCASRLAPASVNEQYFGPGTRLTVT.

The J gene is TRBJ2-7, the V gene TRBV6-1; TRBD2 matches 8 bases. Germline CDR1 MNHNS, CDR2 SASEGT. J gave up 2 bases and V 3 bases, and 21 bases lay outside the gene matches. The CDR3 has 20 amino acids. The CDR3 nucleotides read TGTGCCAGCAGTGACAGACGTGGGACTAGGGACCCCCAACAAACCTACGAGCAGTACTTC. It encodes CASSDRRGTRDPQQTYEQYF.

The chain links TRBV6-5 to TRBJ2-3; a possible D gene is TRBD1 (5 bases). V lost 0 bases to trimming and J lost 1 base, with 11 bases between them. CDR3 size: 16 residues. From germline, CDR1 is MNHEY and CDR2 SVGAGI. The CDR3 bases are TGTGCCAGCAGTTACTCGATAGCCAGGGGCACAGATACGCAGTATTTT. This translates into CASSYSIARGTDTQYF.

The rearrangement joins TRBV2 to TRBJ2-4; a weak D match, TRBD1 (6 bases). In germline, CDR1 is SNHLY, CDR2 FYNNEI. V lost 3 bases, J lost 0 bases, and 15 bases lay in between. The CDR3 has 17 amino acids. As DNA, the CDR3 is TGTGCCAGCAGTGACGGCAGGGGCCCCCTAGCCAAAAACATTCAGTACTTC. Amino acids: CASSDGRGPLAKNIQYF.

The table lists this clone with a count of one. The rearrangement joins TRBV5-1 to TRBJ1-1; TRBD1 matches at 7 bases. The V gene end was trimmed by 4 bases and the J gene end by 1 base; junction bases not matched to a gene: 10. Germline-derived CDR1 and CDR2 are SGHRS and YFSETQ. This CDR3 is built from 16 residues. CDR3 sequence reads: CASSGRDSSTNTEAFF. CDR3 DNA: TGCGCCAGCAGCGGACGGGACAGCTCGACGAACACTGAAGCTTTCTTT.

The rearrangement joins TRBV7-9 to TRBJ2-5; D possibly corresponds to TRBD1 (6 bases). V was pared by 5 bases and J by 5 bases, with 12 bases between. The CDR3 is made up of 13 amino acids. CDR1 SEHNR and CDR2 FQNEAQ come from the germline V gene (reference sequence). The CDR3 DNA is TGTGCCAGCAGCCCGCAGGGGCTGGAGACCCAGTACTTC. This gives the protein CASSPQGLETQYF.

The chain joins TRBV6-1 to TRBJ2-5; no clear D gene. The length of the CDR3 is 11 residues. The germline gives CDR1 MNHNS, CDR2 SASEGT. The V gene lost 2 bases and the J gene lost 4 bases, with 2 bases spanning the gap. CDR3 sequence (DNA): TGTGCCAGCAGTGAACTAGAGACCCAGTACTTC. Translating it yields CASSELETQYF.

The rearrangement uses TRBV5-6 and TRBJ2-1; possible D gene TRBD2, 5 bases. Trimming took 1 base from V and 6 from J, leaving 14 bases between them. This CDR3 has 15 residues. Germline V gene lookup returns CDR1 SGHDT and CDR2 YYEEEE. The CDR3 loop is CASSLITEGVNEQFF. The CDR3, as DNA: TGTGCCAGCAGCTTGATTACCGAGGGTGTCAATGAGCAGTTCTTC.

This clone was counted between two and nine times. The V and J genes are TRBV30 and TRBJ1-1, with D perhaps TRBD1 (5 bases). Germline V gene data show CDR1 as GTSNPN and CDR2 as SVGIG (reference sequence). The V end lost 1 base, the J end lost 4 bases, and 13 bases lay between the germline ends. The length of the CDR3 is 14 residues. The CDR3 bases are TGTGCCTGGAGTGCTGCGGGCGGGGGCACTGAAGCTTTCTTT. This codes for CAWSAAGGGTEAFF. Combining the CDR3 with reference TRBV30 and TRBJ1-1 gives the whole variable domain SQTIHQWPATLVQPVGSPLSLECTVEGTSNPNLYWYRQAAGRGLQLLFYSVGIGQISSEVPQNLSASRPQDRQFILSSKKLLLSDSGFYLCAWSAAGGGTEAFFGQGTRLTVV.

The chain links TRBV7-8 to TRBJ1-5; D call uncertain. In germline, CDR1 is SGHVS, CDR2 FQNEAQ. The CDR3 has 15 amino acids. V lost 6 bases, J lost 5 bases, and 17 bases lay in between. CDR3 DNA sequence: TGTGCCAGCAGGAGTCAAGATTCCCCTCATCAGCCCCAGCATTTT. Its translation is CASRSQDSPHQPQHF.

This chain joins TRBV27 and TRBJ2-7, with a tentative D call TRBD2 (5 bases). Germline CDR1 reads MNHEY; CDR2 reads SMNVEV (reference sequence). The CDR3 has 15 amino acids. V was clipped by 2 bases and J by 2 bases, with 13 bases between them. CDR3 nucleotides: TGTGCCAGCAGTTTAGAGTCGGGGATAGCCTACGAGCAGTACTTC. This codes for CASSLESGIAYEQYF.